What follows are 3 T cell receptor beta chains derived from one specimen sequenced in a study of T-cell reconstitution after alpha-beta-depleted transplantation in children. The library targeted TCRbeta and was prepared with unique molecular identifiers. TCRdb re-called the PCR reads with MiXCR, one entry per CDR3 protein. The table has roughly 160,000 distinct CDR3 sequences, approximately 12% seen once; the top ten hold over 10%. The sample here was PBMCs, taken before TCRalphabeta/CD19-depleted stem cell transplant. The source is a boy younger than 10 with acute myeloid leukemia, due to receive a stem cell transplant.

This clonotype showed up many times. V and J are TRBV15 and TRBJ2-7; perhaps TRBD2 as D (7 bases). Germline CDR1 reads LNHNV; CDR2 reads YYDKDF (reference sequence). V shed 8 bases and J shed 3 bases, with 14 bases lying between them. CDR3 length: 13 amino acids. CDR3 protein: CATGRGAIYEQYF. The DNA of the CDR3 is TGTGCCACCGGACGGGGGGCAATCTACGAGCAGTACTTC.

This clonotype was picked up many times. The V gene is TRBV20-1, the J gene TRBJ1-6; tentative D call: TRBD1 (5 bases). CDR3 length equals 15 residues. V shed 3 bases and J shed 3 bases, with 12 bases lying between them. Germline V gene sequence: CDR1 DFQATT, CDR2 SNEGSKA (reference sequence). CDR3 coding DNA: TGCAGTGCTAGGGGGCTGGGGGACTATAATTCACCCCTCCACTTT. This sequence encodes CSARGLGDYNSPLHF.

This clonotype was counted many times. The chain carries TRBV20-1 and TRBJ1-1; weak D call: TRBD1 (5 bases). The CDR3 runs 13 residues. Trimming took off 4 bases at V and 2 bases at J, with 11 bases between the two ends. Germline CDR1 reads DFQATT; CDR2 reads SNEGSKA (reference sequence). CDR3 protein: CSAIRQGNTEAFF. CDR3 nucleotide sequence: TGCAGTGCTATACGGCAGGGTAACACTGAAGCTTTCTTT.